The 17 T cell receptor beta chains given below trace back to one sample, sequenced in a study of T cell clonality in common variable immunodeficiency. Study-wide findings and caveats: In common variable immunodeficiency, TCR beta chains reportedly carried fewer deletions and N-nucleotide insertions.

Data came from immunoSEQ multiplex PCR; TCRdb stores just in-frame clones and leaves some out. Captured here are around 24,000 clones, none seen once; the top ten comprise less than 4%. No antigens are known for them. The sample taken for sequencing was peripheral blood mononuclear cells. The receptors were gathered from a human donor with common variable immunodeficiency.

This clone was counted at least ten times. The CDR3 end lies 3 residues beyond the end of the read and is filled in from the germline J gene. The J gene is TRBJ2-6, the V gene TRBV18; 8 bases map to TRBD1. Germline V gene data show CDR1 as KGHSH and CDR2 as LQKENI. This CDR3 is built from 17 residues. Unmatched junction bases numbered 8, after V lost 4 bases and J lost 3 bases. Partial CDR3 DNA: TGTGCCAGCTCACAGCGGACAGGGTACTTTGGGGCCAACGTC. This sequence encodes CASSQRTGYFGANV. The entire CDR3 protein reads CASSQRTGYFGANVLTF.

This clone has ten or more counts. The CDR3 is CASSLATYRGRGYTF. The CDR3 DNA, read in part, is TGTGCCAGCAGCTTGGCAACCTACAGGGGGCGCGGC. The rearrangement joins TRBV5-5 to TRBJ1-2; 9 bases agree with TRBD1. Read data end 3 residues before the CDR3 end; the end is taken from the germline J gene. CDR3 length: 15 amino acids. Germline assignment: CDR1 SGHKS and CDR2 YYEKEE (reference sequence).

As regards this clone: Read sequence stops 3 residues before the CDR3 end, and the germline J gene provides the missing end. This chain connects TRBV30 to TRBJ2-1; the match to TRBD2 covers 7 bases. The germline gives CDR1 GTSNPN, CDR2 SVGIG (reference sequence). This CDR3 has 14 residues. J gave up 8 bases and V 4 bases, and 11 bases lay outside the gene matches. CDR3 bases read: TGTGCCTGGAAATGGGCGGGAGTGTTGCATGAG. Its translation: CAWKWAGVLHE. The full CDR3 sequence reads CAWKWAGVLHEQFF.

A note on this clone: The read ends 3 residues before the CDR3 terminus; that terminus is restored from the germline J gene. This rearrangement joins TRBV20-1 to TRBJ2-7; TRBD2 aligns across 9 bases. Germline CDR1 is DFQATT and CDR2 is SNEGSKA (reference sequence). CDR3 length: 16 residues. The junction had 14 bases not matched to a gene; V was cut back by 6 bases and J by 2 bases. The covered CDR3 bases are TGCAGTGCCCCGCGGCTAGCGGGAACTCGCGCCTACGAG. It codes for CSAPRLAGTRAYE. The entire CDR3 protein reads CSAPRLAGTRAYEQYF.

In this sample, this clone turned up many times. The missing CDR3 end, 3 residues past where the read stops, is filled in from the germline J gene. This chain connects TRBV7-8 to TRBJ1-1; D ambiguous. This CDR3 comprises 15 residues. Germline V gene lookup returns CDR1 SGHVS and CDR2 FQNEAQ. Trimming left V 5 bases short and J 4 bases short, with 17 bases between. The part of the CDR3 DNA that was read is TGTGCCAGCAGCGCTGATGGACTTGGGAGCACTGAA. Amino acid sequence: CASSADGLGSTE. In full, the CDR3 is CASSADGLGSTEAFF.

Comment on this clone: The DNA ends 3 residues before the CDR3 does, and the rest of the CDR3 is filled in from the germline J gene. The chain recombines TRBV7-9 with TRBJ2-7; a weak D match, TRBD1 (6 bases). V gave up 3 bases and J gave up 2 bases, with 14 bases separating them. CDR1 and CDR2 from the germline V gene are SEHNR and FQNEAQ (reference sequence). The CDR3 contains 15 residues. This CDR3 reads CASSFRDNGPYEQYF. The sequenced part of the CDR3 DNA is TGTGCCAGCAGCTTCCGGGACAACGGGCCCTACGAG.

This clone appeared many times. The sequence runs out 3 residues before the end of the CDR3; the remainder is reconstructed from the germline J gene. The rearrangement joins TRBV23-1 to TRBJ2-5; 13 bases line up with TRBD2. TRBV23-1 is placed among ORFs of uncertain function. The CDR3 runs 16 residues. Trimming removed 0 bases from V and 2 bases from J; junction bases left unmatched: 0. The DNA read from the CDR3 is TGCGCCAGCAGTCAATCGACTAGCGGGAGGCAAGAGACC. Translation gives CASSQSTSGRQET. In full, the CDR3 is CASSQSTSGRQETQYF.

As concerns this clone: The read comes to an end 3 residues before the CDR3 does, leaving the germline J gene to fill in the end. The chain is built from TRBV7-9 and TRBJ2-1; D is perhaps TRBD2 (6 bases). Germline CDR1 SEHNR, CDR2 FQNEAQ (reference sequence). The CDR3 runs 14 residues. V lost 5 bases to trimming and J lost 2 bases, with 10 bases between them. The DNA read from the CDR3 is TGTGCCAGCAGCCCACGGAGGGCCTACAATGAG. Translation: CASSPRRAYNE. The CDR3, in full, reads CASSPRRAYNEQFF.

About this clone: The read halts 3 residues ahead of the CDR3 end, with the missing end drawn from the germline J gene. The chain couples TRBV19 to TRBJ1-4; TRBD1 matches 7 bases. CDR3 size: 16 residues. J was trimmed by 4 bases and V by 3 bases; bases with no gene match: 8. The germline gives CDR1 LNHDA, CDR2 SQIVND (reference sequence). The part of the CDR3 DNA that was read is TGTGCCAGTAGTATCTCTTCAAGGGGGCTTAATGAAAAA. Translation: CASSISSRGLNEK. The CDR3 in full is CASSISSRGLNEKLFF.

In the case of this clone: The read terminates 3 residues ahead of where the CDR3 ends, so the germline J gene completes it. V and J are TRBV18 and TRBJ1-2, with D maybe TRBD1 (6 bases). V dropped 3 bases and J dropped 0 bases, with 11 bases sitting between them. Looked up from germline, CDR1 is KGHSH and CDR2 is LQKENI. CDR3 length: 15 amino acids. The CDR3 spells CASSPDSLANYGYTF. The CDR3 bases that were read are TGTGCCAGCTCACCGGACAGTTTAGCTAACTATGGC.

The table lists this clone with many counts. The read halts 3 residues ahead of the CDR3 end, with the missing end drawn from the germline J gene. The chain is built from TRBV30 and TRBJ2-1, with unresolved D. Trimming left V 0 bases short and J 9 bases short, with 9 bases between. Germline values: CDR1 GTSNPN, CDR2 SVGIG (reference sequence). The CDR3 runs 12 residues. The covered CDR3 bases are TGTGCCTGGAGTGTAAACGCAGGTGAG. Translation: CAWSVNAGE. The entire CDR3 protein is CAWSVNAGEQFF.

At least ten counts were recorded for this clone. From the germline J gene comes the end of the CDR3, since the read stops 3 residues before it. J is TRBJ1-1 and V is TRBV20-1; D gene ambiguous. With 5 bases removed from V and 0 bases from J, the gap between germline ends came to 4 bases. CDR1 and CDR2 from the germline V gene are DFQATT and SNEGSKA (reference sequence). This CDR3 region has 11 residues. The covered CDR3 bases are TGCAGTGCTGTCGTGAACACTGAA. This translates into CSAVVNTE. The full CDR3 protein is CSAVVNTEAFF.

This clone was seen a handful of times. The read ends 3 residues shy of where the CDR3 ends; the end is completed using the germline J gene. V is TRBV19 and J is TRBJ1-1; D unclear. Germline CDR1 and CDR2: LNHDA and SQIVND (reference sequence). There are 14 residues in the CDR3. The CDR3 sequence is CASSLGAVNGGAFF. CDR3 DNA, as far as it was read: TGTGCCAGTAGTTTGGGCGCAGTCAATGGAGGA.

This clone was seen repeatedly, ten times or more. The read halts 3 residues ahead of the CDR3 end, with the missing end drawn from the germline J gene. The rearrangement uses TRBV20-1 and TRBJ1-6; TRBD1 matches 7 bases. CDR3 length equals 13 residues. CDR1 and CDR2 from the germline V gene are DFQATT and SNEGSKA (reference sequence). With V trimmed by 6 bases and J by 5 bases, 4 bases remained unmatched. The part of the CDR3 DNA that was read is TGCAGTGCCTTCAGGGGGGATAATTCACCC. Translating gives CSAFRGDNSP. The whole CDR3 is CSAFRGDNSPLHF.

About this clone itself: The CDR3 end lies 3 residues beyond the end of the read and is filled in from the germline J gene. The rearrangement joins TRBV7-3 to TRBJ1-5; no clear D gene. This CDR3 is 12 amino acids long. The germline gives CDR1 SGHTA, CDR2 FQGTGA. V was cut by 2 bases and J by 9 bases, with 8 bases left in between. The CDR3 spells CASSLAGGPQHF. CDR3 DNA, as far as it was read: TGTGCCAGCAGCTTAGCGGGAGGGCCC.

This clone was seen repeatedly, ten times or more. The read ends 3 residues before the CDR3 terminus; that terminus is restored from the germline J gene. The chain combines TRBV2 with TRBJ2-3; possible D gene TRBD1, 5 bases. In germline, CDR1 is SNHLY, CDR2 FYNNEI. CDR3 length: 12 amino acids. Trimming pared 5 bases from V and 8 bases from J, leaving 11 bases between. This chain's CDR3 is CASSTRRGTQYF. The CDR3 DNA, read in part, is TGTGCCAGCAGTACTCGTAGGGGTACG.

Remarks on this clone: The missing CDR3 end, 3 residues past where the read stops, is filled in from the germline J gene. The V and J genes are TRBV6-1 and TRBJ2-7, with 9 positions matching TRBD2. V was clipped by 2 bases and J by 1 base; unmatched bases: 6. The CDR3 runs to 16 residues. Germline V gives CDR1 MNHNS, CDR2 SASEGT. CDR3 loop: CASSEWSLAGSYEQYF. CDR3 DNA (partial): TGTGCCAGCAGTGAATGGTCACTAGCGGGTTCCTACGAG.